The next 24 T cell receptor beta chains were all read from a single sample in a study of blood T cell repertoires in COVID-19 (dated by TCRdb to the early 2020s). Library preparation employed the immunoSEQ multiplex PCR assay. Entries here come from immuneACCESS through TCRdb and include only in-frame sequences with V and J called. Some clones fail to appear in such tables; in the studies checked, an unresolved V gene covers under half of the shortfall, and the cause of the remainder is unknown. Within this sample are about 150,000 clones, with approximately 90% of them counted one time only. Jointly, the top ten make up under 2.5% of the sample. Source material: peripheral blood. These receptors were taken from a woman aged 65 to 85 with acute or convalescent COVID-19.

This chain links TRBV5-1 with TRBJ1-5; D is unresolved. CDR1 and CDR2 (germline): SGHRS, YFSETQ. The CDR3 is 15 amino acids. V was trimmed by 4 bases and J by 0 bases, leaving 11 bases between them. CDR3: CASSTKPGSNQPQHF. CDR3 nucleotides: TGCGCCAGCAGCACAAAACCAGGTAGCAATCAGCCCCAGCATTTT.

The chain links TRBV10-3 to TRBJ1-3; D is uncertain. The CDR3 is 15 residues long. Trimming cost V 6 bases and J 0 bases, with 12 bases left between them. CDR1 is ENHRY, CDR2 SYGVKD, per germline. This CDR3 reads CAIRGEGNSGNTIYF. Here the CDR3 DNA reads TGTGCCATCAGAGGAGAGGGCAACTCTGGAAACACCATATATTTT.

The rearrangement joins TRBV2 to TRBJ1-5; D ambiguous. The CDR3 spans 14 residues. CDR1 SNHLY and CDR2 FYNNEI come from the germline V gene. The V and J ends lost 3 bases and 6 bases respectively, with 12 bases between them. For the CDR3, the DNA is TGTGCCAGCAGTGAGGGCGTTAATCGTCAGCCCCAGCATTTT. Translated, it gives CASSEGVNRQPQHF.

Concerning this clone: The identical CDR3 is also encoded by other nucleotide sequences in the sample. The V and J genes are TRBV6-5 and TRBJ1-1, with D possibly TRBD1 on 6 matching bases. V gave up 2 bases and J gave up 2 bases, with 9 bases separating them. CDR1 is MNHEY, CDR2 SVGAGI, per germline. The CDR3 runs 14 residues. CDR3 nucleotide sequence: TGTGCCAGCAGTTACGGCAGGGGTAACACTGAAGCTTTCTTT. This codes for CASSYGRGNTEAFF.

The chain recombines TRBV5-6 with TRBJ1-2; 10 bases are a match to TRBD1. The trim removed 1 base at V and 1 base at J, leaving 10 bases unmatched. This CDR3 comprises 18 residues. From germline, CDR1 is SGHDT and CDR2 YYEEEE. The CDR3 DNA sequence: TGTGCCAGCAGCTTGAAGGGGGCGACAGGGGGCAGTAACTATGGCTACACCTTC. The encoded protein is CASSLKGATGGSNYGYTF.

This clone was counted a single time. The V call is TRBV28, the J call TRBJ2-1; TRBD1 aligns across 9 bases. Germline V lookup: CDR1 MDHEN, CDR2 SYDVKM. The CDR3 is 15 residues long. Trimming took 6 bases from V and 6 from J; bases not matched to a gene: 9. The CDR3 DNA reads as TGTGCCAGCAGCCCCGCCGGGACAGGGCTCAATGAGCAGTTCTTC. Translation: CASSPAGTGLNEQFF.

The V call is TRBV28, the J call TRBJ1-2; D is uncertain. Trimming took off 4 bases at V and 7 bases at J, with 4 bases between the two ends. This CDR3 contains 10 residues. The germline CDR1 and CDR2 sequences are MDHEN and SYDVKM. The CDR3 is CASSSSGYTF. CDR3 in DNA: TGTGCCAGCAGTTCCAGTGGCTACACCTTC.

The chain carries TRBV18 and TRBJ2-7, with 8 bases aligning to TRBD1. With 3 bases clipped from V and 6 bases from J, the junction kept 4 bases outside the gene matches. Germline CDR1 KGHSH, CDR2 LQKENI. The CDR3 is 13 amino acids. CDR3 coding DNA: TGTGCCAGCTCACCGACAGGGGCAGGCGAGCAGTACGTC. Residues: CASSPTGAGEQYV.

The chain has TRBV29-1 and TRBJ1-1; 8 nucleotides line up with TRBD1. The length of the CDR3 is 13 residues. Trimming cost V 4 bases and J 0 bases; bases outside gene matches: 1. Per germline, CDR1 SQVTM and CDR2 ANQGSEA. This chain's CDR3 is CSVGTGLNTEAFF. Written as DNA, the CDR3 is TGCAGCGTTGGGACAGGGCTGAACACTGAAGCTTTCTTT.

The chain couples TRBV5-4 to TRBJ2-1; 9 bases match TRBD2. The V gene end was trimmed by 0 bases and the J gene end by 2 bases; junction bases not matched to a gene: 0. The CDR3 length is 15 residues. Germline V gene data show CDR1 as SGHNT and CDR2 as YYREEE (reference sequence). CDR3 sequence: CASSLGGGAYNEQFF. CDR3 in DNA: TGTGCCAGCAGCTTGGGCGGGGGGGCCTACAATGAGCAGTTCTTC.

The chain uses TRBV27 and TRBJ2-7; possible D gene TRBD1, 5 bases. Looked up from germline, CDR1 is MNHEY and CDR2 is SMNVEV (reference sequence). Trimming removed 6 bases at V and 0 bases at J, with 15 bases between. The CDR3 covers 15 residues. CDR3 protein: CASRTIDRLSYEQYV. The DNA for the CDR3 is TGTGCCAGCAGAACCATTGACAGACTCTCCTACGAGCAGTACGTC.

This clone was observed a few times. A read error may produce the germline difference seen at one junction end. CDR3 in amino acids: CASSTRDTPYNEQFF. The CDR3 DNA reads as TGTGCTAGCAGCACCCGGGACACCCCCTACAATGAGCAGTTCTTC. The rearrangement uses TRBV7-7 and TRBJ2-1; possible D gene TRBD1, 6 bases. Germline loops: CDR1 SSHAT, CDR2 FNYEAQ (reference sequence). This CDR3 is 15 amino acids long.

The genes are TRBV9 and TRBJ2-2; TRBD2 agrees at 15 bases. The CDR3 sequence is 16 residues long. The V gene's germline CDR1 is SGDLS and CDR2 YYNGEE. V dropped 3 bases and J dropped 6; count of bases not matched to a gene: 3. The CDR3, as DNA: TGTGCCAGCAGCGCCCGGACTAGCGGGGGGGCCGGGGAGCTGTTTTTT. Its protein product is CASSARTSGGAGELFF.

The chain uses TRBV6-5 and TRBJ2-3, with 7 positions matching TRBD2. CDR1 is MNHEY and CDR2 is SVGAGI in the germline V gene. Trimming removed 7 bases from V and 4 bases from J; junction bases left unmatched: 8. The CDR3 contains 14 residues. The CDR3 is CASNPGGLADTQYF. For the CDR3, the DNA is TGTGCCAGCAATCCCGGGGGGTTAGCAGATACGCAGTATTTT.

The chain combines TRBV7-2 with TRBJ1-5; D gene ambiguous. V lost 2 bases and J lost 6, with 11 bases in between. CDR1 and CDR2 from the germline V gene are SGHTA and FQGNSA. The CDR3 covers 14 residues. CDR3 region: CASSLYGHSQPQHF. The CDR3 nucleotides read TGTGCCAGCAGCTTATACGGTCATAGTCAGCCCCAGCATTTT.

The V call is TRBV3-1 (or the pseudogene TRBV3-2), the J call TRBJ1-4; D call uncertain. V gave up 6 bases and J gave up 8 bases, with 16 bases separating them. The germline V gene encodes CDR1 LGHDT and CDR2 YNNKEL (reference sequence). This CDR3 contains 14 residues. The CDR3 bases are TGTGCCAGCAGACTGTCTAATGAATGGGAAAAACTGTTTTTT. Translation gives CASRLSNEWEKLFF.

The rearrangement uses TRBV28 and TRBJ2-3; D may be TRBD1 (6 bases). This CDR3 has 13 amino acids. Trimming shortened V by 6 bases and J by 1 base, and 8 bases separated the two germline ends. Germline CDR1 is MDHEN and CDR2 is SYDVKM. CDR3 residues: CASRRQGTDTQYF. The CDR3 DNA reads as TGTGCCAGCAGGCGACAGGGCACAGATACGCAGTATTTT. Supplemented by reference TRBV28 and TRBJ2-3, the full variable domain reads DVKVTQSSRYLVKRTGEKVFLECVQDMDHENMFWYRQDPGLGLRLIYFSYDVKMKEKGDIPEGYSVSREKKERFSLILESASTNQTSMYLCASRRQGTDTQYFGPGTRLTVL.

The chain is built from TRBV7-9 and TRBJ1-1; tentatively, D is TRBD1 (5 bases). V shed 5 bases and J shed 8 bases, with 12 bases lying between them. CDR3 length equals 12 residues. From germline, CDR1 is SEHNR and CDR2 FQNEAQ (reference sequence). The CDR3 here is CASSETPGEAFF. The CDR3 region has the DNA TGTGCCAGCAGCGAGACGCCAGGGGAAGCTTTCTTT. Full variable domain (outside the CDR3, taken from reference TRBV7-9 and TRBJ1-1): DTGVSQNPRHKITKRGQNVTFRCDPISEHNRLYWYRQTLGQGPEFLTYFQNEAQLEKSRLLSDRFSAERPKGSFSTLEIQRTEQGDSAMYLCASSETPGEAFFGQGTRLTVV.

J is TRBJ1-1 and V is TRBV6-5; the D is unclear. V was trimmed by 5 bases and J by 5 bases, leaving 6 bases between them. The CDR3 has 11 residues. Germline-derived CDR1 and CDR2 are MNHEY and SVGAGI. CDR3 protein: CASSRGTEAFF. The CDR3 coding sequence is TGTGCCAGCAGTCGGGGAACTGAAGCTTTCTTT.

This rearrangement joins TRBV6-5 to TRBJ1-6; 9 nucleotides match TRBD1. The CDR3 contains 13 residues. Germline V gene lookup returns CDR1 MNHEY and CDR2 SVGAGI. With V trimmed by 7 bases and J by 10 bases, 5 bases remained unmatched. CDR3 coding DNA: TGTGCCAGCACCGGGACAGGGCTATCACCCCTCCACTTT. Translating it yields CASTGTGLSPLHF.

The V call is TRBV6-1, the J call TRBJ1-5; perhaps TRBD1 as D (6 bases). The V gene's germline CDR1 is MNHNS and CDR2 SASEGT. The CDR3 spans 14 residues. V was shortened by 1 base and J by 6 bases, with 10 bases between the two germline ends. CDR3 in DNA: TGTGCCAGCAGTGAAGGTGGGGGCCCTCAGCCCCAGCATTTT. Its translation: CASSEGGGPQPQHF.

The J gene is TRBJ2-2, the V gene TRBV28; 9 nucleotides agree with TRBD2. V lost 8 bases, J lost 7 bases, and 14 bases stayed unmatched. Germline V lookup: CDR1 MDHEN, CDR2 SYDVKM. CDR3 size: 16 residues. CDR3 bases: TGTGCCAGCCTTCGTAGCGGGGGTGACGGTGACGGGGAGCTGTTTTTT. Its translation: CASLRSGGDGDGELFF.

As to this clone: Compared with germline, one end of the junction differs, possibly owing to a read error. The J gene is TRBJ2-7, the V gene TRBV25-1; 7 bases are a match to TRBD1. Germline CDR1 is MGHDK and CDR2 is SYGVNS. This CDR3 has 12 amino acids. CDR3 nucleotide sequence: TGTGCCAGCAGTGAACAGGGACAGCTTTTAAACTTC. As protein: CASSEQGQLLNF.

The CDR3 sequence: CASSLTTGTGLGEQYV. The CDR3 DNA is TGTGCCAGCAGTCTTACTACCGGGACAGGGTTAGGCGAGCAGTACGTC. V and J are TRBV28 and TRBJ2-7; 9 bases are a match to TRBD1. With 5 bases clipped from V and 6 bases from J, the junction kept 14 bases outside the gene matches. Germline CDR1 reads MDHEN; CDR2 reads SYDVKM. The CDR3 sequence is 16 residues long.